This passage covers 25 T cell receptor beta chains from one sample sequenced in a study of cytomegalovirus exposure and HLA in healthy donors. The PCR was carried out with 60 Vbeta primers and 13 Jbeta primers. Produced via immunoSEQ multiplex PCR; TCRdb's table is partial and in-frame only. The profile shows around 150,000 clones, around 78% of them singletons. The sequenced material came from PBMCs. The receptors here all came from a man in his forties in good health and CMV-seronegative.

V usage is TRBV7-3 and J usage is TRBJ1-2, with D tentatively TRBD1 (6 bases). The CDR3 is 16 residues long. With 3 bases removed from V and 2 bases from J, the gap between germline ends came to 16 bases. Germline V gene lookup returns CDR1 SGHTA and CDR2 FQGTGA. CDR3 in amino acids: CASSFGPTGSNYGYTF. The CDR3 DNA is TGTGCCAGCAGCTTCGGCCCGACAGGCTCCAACTATGGCTACACCTTC.

This rearrangement joins TRBV2 to TRBJ2-7; perhaps TRBD2 as D (5 bases). This CDR3 is 15 amino acids long. V was clipped by 2 bases and J by 4 bases, with 15 bases between them. Germline V CDR1 and CDR2: SNHLY, FYNNEI. For the CDR3, the DNA is TGTGCCAGCAGTGAAAGCCCCGGACTGGATTACGAGCAGTACTTC. It codes for CASSESPGLDYEQYF.

The gene calls are TRBV5-6 and TRBJ2-1, with TRBD1 matching 8 bases. The V segment lost 2 bases and the J segment 3 bases; nucleotides outside the gene matches: 7. Germline V CDR1 and CDR2: SGHDT, YYEEEE. CDR3 length equals 16 residues. In DNA, the CDR3 is TGTGCCAGCAGCTTAGAGGACAGGGCCCGCTACAATGAGCAGTTCTTC. Amino acid sequence: CASSLEDRARYNEQFF.

The J gene is TRBJ1-4, the V gene TRBV2; TRBD1 matches at 7 bases. CDR1 and CDR2 (germline): SNHLY, FYNNEI. Trimming took 6 bases from V and 5 from J; bases not matched to a gene: 3. CDR3 length equals 13 residues. This CDR3 reads CASRQGINEKLFF. The CDR3 DNA follows: TGTGCCAGCAGACAGGGGATAAATGAAAAACTGTTTTTT.

This chain links TRBV27 with TRBJ2-2; the D gene is possibly TRBD1 (5 bases). V was cut by 5 bases and J by 3 bases, with 19 bases left in between. The CDR3 is 17 residues long. CDR1 and CDR2 (germline): MNHEY, SMNVEV (reference sequence). The DNA of the CDR3 is TGTGCCAGCAGTCCCCTTCCAGGGAAGAAGTACACCGGGGAGCTGTTTTTT. Translated: CASSPLPGKKYTGELFF.

The chain joins TRBV15 to TRBJ1-3, with 7 bases identical to TRBD1. The trim removed 1 base at V and 0 bases at J, leaving 6 bases unmatched. CDR1 is LNHNV and CDR2 is YYDKDF in the germline V gene (reference sequence). The CDR3 length is 17 residues. CDR3 loop: CATSRGLGQHSGNTIYF. Here the CDR3 DNA reads TGTGCCACCAGCAGAGGCTTGGGACAGCACTCTGGAAACACCATATATTTT.

The chain employs TRBV7-9 and TRBJ2-7; 11 nucleotides match TRBD1. Germline V gives CDR1 SEHNR, CDR2 FQNEAQ (reference sequence). This CDR3 has 15 amino acids. Losses at the gene ends were 5 bases for V and 1 base for J; bases not matched to a gene: 4. Here the CDR3 reads CASSPWDRGSYEQYF. The CDR3 DNA follows: TGTGCCAGCAGCCCTTGGGACAGGGGGTCCTACGAGCAGTACTTC.

The chain joins TRBV4-3 to TRBJ1-1; D is uncertain. This CDR3 has 13 residues. Germline V gene sequence: CDR1 LGHNA, CDR2 YSLEER. V shed 5 bases and J shed 1 base, with 8 bases lying between them. As DNA, the CDR3 is TGCGCCAGCAGCACACAACGGAACACTGAAGCTTTCTTT. Translated, it gives CASSTQRNTEAFF.

This clone was detected only a few times. This CDR3 is CSVAIPNEQFF. The CDR3 coding sequence is TGCAGCGTTGCCATCCCCAATGAGCAGTTCTTC. This chain uses TRBV29-1 with TRBJ2-1; D gene ambiguous. Germline CDR1 and CDR2: SQVTM and ANQGSEA. V was trimmed by 4 bases and J by 6 bases, leaving 7 bases between them. The CDR3 runs to 11 residues.

This clone has just one count. The J gene is TRBJ1-2, the V gene TRBV25-1; the D gene is possibly TRBD1 (5 bases). V was shortened by 6 bases and J by 1 base, with 12 bases between the two germline ends. In germline, CDR1 is MGHDK, CDR2 SYGVNS. This CDR3 contains 14 residues. The CDR3 protein is CASRSRTSNYGYTF. As DNA, the CDR3 is TGTGCCAGCAGAAGTAGGACAAGTAACTATGGCTACACCTTC.

V usage is TRBV5-6 and J usage is TRBJ1-1; 10 bases map to TRBD1. Germline V gives CDR1 SGHDT, CDR2 YYEEEE. The CDR3 consists of 16 residues. The V gene end was trimmed by 3 bases and the J gene end by 1 base; junction bases not matched to a gene: 6. In nucleotides, the CDR3 is TGTGCCAGCAGCTCCGGGACAGGGGCCGAGAACACTGAAGCTTTCTTT. Translating it yields CASSSGTGAENTEAFF. The complete variable domain, with remaining parts taken from reference TRBV5-6 and TRBJ1-1, reads DAGVTQSPTHLIKTRGQQVTLRCSPKSGHDTVSWYQQALGQGPQFIFQYYEEEERQRGNFPDRFSGHQFPNYSSELNVNALLLGDSALYLCASSSGTGAENTEAFFGQGTRLTVV.

The chain combines TRBV28 with TRBJ2-7, with a tentative D call TRBD1 (6 bases). Trimming removed 6 bases at V and 2 bases at J, with 14 bases between. This CDR3 has 14 amino acids. CDR1 MDHEN and CDR2 SYDVKM come from the germline V gene. This CDR3 is CASRGQNPPYEQYF. In DNA form, the CDR3 reads TGTGCCAGCAGAGGACAGAACCCCCCCTACGAGCAGTACTTC. The full variable domain, rest sourced from reference TRBV28 and TRBJ2-7, is DVKVTQSSRYLVKRTGEKVFLECVQDMDHENMFWYRQDPGLGLRLIYFSYDVKMKEKGDIPEGYSVSREKKERFSLILESASTNQTSMYLCASRGQNPPYEQYFGPGTRLTVT.

This chain connects TRBV4-2 to TRBJ2-1; 9 bases line up with TRBD1. Per the germline V gene, CDR1 is LGHNA and CDR2 is YNFKEQ. V trimming: 0 bases; J trimming: 7 bases; junction bases outside the gene matches: 7. The CDR3 has 16 amino acids. The CDR3 is CASSQDPDGTGNEQFF. CDR3 DNA: TGTGCCAGCAGCCAAGATCCCGACGGGACAGGGAATGAGCAGTTCTTC.

This clone was picked up one time. The chain carries TRBV15 and TRBJ1-5, with D maybe TRBD1 (5 bases). CDR1 and CDR2 from the germline V gene are LNHNV and YYDKDF (reference sequence). Trimming removed 3 bases from V and 5 bases from J, with 17 bases in between. The CDR3 covers 16 residues. Here the CDR3 DNA reads TGTGCCACCAGCAGCCCGCACAGGCGGGATTATCAGCCCCAGCATTTT. Its protein product is CATSSPHRRDYQPQHF.

The chain links TRBV5-4 to TRBJ2-1; 12 bases fit TRBD2. Germline lookup yields CDR1 SGHNT and CDR2 YYREEE (reference sequence). The CDR3 extends over 18 amino acids. Trimming took 4 bases from V and 3 from J; bases not matched to a gene: 11. DNA for the CDR3: TGTGCCAGCAGCCCCCCGACTAGCGGGAGAAAGCACTACAATGAGCAGTTCTTC. Translation gives CASSPPTSGRKHYNEQFF.

CDR3 sequence: CASSQDSYSNQPQHF. For the CDR3, the DNA is TGTGCCAGCAGCCAGGACAGCTATAGCAATCAGCCCCAGCATTTT. The V call is TRBV4-2, the J call TRBJ1-5, with a tentative D call TRBD1 (6 bases). This CDR3 is 15 amino acids long. The V end lost 3 bases, the J end lost 0 bases, and 9 bases lay between the germline ends. Germline V gives CDR1 LGHNA, CDR2 YNFKEQ.

The V call is TRBV6-5, the J call TRBJ1-5, with 7 positions matching TRBD1. The length of the CDR3 is 15 residues. Per germline, CDR1 MNHEY and CDR2 SVGAGI. Trimming at V came to 0 bases and at J to 6 bases, leaving 5 bases not matched to a gene. CDR3 bases: TGTGCCAGCAGTTACTCGAACAGGGGTGGTCAGCCCCAGCATTTT. It codes for CASSYSNRGGQPQHF.

This chain uses TRBV27 with TRBJ1-4, with D uncertain. This CDR3 has 12 residues. The V gene's germline CDR1 is MNHEY and CDR2 SMNVEV (reference sequence). Trimming took off 6 bases at V and 8 bases at J, with 10 bases between the two ends. The CDR3 DNA reads TGTGCCAGCAGGAGGTTGCGGGAAAAACTGTTTTTT. Amino acid sequence: CASRRLREKLFF. The whole variable domain, filled in from reference TRBV27 and TRBJ1-4, reads EAQVTQNPRYLITVTGKKLTVTCSQNMNHEYMSWYRQDPGLGLRQIYYSMNVEVTDKGDVPEGYKVSRKEKRNFPLILESPSPNQTSLYFCASRRLREKLFFGSGTQLSVL.

The J gene is TRBJ1-2, the V gene TRBV7-2, with D perhaps matching TRBD1 (5 bases). The V gene's germline CDR1 is SGHTA and CDR2 FQGNSA. The CDR3 sequence is 13 residues long. Trimming pared 5 bases from V and 4 bases from J, leaving 11 bases between. The CDR3 DNA sequence: TGTGCCAGCAGCCCCCGACAGCCCTATGGCTACACCTTC. Amino acid sequence: CASSPRQPYGYTF.

CDR3 amino acids: CASLWGGYTGELFF. In DNA, the CDR3 is TGTGCCAGCCTTTGGGGCGGATACACCGGGGAGCTGTTTTTT. The J gene is TRBJ2-2, the V gene TRBV28; D may be TRBD1 (5 bases). V lost 8 bases and J 3 bases, leaving 13 bases between the germline ends. This CDR3 contains 14 residues. CDR1 is MDHEN, CDR2 SYDVKM, per germline. The full variable domain, with the rest looked up from reference TRBV28 and TRBJ2-2, is DVKVTQSSRYLVKRTGEKVFLECVQDMDHENMFWYRQDPGLGLRLIYFSYDVKMKEKGDIPEGYSVSREKKERFSLILESASTNQTSMYLCASLWGGYTGELFFGEGSRLTVL.

The genes are TRBV19 and TRBJ2-7, with a weak D call TRBD1 (7 bases). Trimming shortened V by 5 bases and J by 3 bases, and 11 bases separated the two germline ends. The germline CDR1 and CDR2 sequences are LNHDA and SQIVND (reference sequence). The CDR3 sequence is 13 residues long. CDR3 sequence: CASSRQGLYEQYF. CDR3 sequence (DNA): TGTGCCAGTAGTCGACAGGGACTCTACGAGCAGTACTTC.

The rearrangement links TRBV19 to TRBJ2-4, with D perhaps matching TRBD2 (6 bases). V lost 0 bases to trimming and J lost 3 bases, with 12 bases between them. The CDR3 sequence is 16 residues long. Per germline, CDR1 LNHDA and CDR2 SQIVND (reference sequence). CDR3 DNA: TGTGCCAGTAGTATAGATCTATGCGGGATCAAAAACATTCAGTACTTC. Its translation: CASSIDLCGIKNIQYF.

This sequence joins TRBV5-6 and TRBJ2-7; D possibly corresponds to TRBD2 (7 bases). The CDR3 runs to 15 residues. The V and J ends lost 7 bases and 4 bases respectively, with 21 bases between them. CDR1 is SGHDT, CDR2 YYEEEE, per germline. The CDR3 loop is CASQLGGAPLYEQYF. Here the CDR3 DNA reads TGTGCCAGCCAGTTAGGGGGGGCCCCCTTATACGAGCAGTACTTC.

The V call is TRBV6-4, the J call TRBJ2-1; possible D gene TRBD2, 6 bases. CDR3 length: 16 residues. In germline, CDR1 is MRHNA, CDR2 SNTAGT. Trimming shortened V by 0 bases and J by 7 bases, and 16 bases separated the two germline ends. CDR3: CASSDSGSGPGNEQFF. The CDR3 DNA is TGTGCCAGCAGTGACTCAGGAAGCGGGCCTGGAAATGAGCAGTTCTTC.

This clone was detected a few times. The CDR3 sequence is CASSYRDRGSEAFF. The DNA of the CDR3 is TGTGCCAGCAGCTACCGGGACAGGGGATCTGAAGCTTTCTTT. V is TRBV11-2 and J is TRBJ1-1, with 10 bases lining up with TRBD1. The J segment lost 6 bases and the V segment lost 4 bases, leaving 5 bases of the junction unmatched. CDR1 and CDR2 from the germline V gene are SGHAT and FQNNGV. The length of the CDR3 is 14 residues.